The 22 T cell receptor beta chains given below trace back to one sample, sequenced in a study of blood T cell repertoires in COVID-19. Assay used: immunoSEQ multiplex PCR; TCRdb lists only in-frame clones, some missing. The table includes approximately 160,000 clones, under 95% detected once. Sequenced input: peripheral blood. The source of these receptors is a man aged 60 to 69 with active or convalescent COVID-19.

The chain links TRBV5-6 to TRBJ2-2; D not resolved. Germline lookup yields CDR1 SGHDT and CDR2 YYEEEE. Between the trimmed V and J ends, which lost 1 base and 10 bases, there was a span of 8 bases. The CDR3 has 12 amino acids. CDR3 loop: CASSLTRKELFF. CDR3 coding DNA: TGTGCCAGCAGCTTGACGCGGAAGGAGCTGTTTTTT.

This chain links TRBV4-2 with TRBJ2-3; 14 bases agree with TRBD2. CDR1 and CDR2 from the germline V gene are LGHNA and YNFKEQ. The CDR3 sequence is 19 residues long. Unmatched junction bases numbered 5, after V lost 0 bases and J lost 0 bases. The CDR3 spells CASSQDGLAGGPSTDTQYF. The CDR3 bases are TGTGCCAGCAGCCAAGATGGACTAGCGGGAGGTCCTAGCACAGATACGCAGTATTTT.

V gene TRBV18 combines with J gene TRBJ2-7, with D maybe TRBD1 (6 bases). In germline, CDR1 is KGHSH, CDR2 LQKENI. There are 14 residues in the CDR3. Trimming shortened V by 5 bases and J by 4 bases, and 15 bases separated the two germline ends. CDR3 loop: CASSFGQIGYEQYF. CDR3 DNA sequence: TGTGCCAGCTCATTTGGACAGATAGGGTACGAGCAGTACTTC.

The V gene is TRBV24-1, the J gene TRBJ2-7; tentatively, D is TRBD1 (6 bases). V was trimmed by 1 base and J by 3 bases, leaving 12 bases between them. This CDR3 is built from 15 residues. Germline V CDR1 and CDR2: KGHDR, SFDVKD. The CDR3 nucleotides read TGTGCCACCAGTGATTTAGGGCAGGGGTTCTACGAGCAGTACTTC. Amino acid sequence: CATSDLGQGFYEQYF.

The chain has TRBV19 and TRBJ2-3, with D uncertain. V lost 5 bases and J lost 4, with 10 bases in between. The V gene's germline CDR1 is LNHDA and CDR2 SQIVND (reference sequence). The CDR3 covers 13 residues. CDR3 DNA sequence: TGTGCCAGTAGTCCTGGGCGTCCAGATACGCAGTATTTT. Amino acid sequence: CASSPGRPDTQYF.

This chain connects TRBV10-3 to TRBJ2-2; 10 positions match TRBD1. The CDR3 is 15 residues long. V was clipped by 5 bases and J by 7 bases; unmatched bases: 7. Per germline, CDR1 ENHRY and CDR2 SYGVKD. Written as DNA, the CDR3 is TGTGCCATCAGTCGCGGACAGGGGGAAGGCGGGGAGCTGTTTTTT. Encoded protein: CAISRGQGEGGELFF.

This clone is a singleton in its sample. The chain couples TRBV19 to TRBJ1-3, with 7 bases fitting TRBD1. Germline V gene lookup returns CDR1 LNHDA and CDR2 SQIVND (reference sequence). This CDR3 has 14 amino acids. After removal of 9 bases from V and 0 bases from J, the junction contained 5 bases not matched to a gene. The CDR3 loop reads CASRRTGSGNTIYF. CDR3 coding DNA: TGTGCCAGCCGAAGGACAGGCTCTGGAAACACCATATATTTT.

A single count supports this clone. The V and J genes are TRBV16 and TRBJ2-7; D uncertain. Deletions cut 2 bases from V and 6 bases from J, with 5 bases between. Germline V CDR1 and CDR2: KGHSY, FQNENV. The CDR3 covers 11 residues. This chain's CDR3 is CASSQQIEQYF. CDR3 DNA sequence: TGTGCCAGCAGCCAACAGATCGAGCAGTACTTC.

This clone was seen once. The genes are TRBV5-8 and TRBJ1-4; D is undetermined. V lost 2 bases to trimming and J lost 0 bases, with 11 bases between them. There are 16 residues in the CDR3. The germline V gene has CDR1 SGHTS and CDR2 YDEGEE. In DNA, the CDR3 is TGTGCCAGCAGCTTCGGTGCTACAGCAACTAATGAAAAACTGTTTTTT. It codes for CASSFGATATNEKLFF. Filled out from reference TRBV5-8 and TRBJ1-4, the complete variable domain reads EAGVTQSPTHLIKTRGQQATLRCSPISGHTSVYWYQQALGLGLQFLLWYDEGEERNRGNFPPRFSGRQFPNYSSELNVNALELEDSALYLCASSFGATATNEKLFFGSGTQLSVL.

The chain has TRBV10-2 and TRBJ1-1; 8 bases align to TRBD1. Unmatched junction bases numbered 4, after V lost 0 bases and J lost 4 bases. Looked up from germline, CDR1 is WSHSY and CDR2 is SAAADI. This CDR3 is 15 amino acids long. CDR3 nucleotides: TGCGCCAGCAGTGAGTCCGGACAGGGCGGCACTGAAGCTTTCTTT. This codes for CASSESGQGGTEAFF.

In DNA form, the CDR3 reads TGTGCCAGCAGCCCTCGGGGGGCTAACACAGATACGCAGTATTTT. Protein sequence: CASSPRGANTDTQYF. The chain is built from TRBV7-2 and TRBJ2-3; weak D call: TRBD2 (7 bases). There are 15 residues in the CDR3. Germline CDR1 reads SGHTA; CDR2 reads FQGNSA. V lost 5 bases and J 2 bases, leaving 14 bases between the germline ends.

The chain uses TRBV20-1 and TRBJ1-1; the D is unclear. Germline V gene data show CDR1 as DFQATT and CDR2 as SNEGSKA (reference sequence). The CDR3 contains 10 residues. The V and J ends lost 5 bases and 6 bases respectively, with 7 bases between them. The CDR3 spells CSAYNAEAFF. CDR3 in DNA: TGCAGTGCTTACAACGCTGAAGCTTTCTTT.

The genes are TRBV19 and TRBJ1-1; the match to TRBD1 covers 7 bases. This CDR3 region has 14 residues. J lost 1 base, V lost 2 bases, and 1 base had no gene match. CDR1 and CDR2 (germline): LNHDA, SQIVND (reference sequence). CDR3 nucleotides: TGTGCCAGTAGTATAAGGGACAGGAACACTGAAGCTTTCTTT. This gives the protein CASSIRDRNTEAFF.

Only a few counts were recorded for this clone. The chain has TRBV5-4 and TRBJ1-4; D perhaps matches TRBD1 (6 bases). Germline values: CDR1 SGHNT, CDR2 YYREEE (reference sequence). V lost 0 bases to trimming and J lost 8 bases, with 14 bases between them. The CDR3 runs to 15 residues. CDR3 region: CASSLAGTLGEKLFF. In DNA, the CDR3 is TGTGCCAGCAGCTTGGCGGGGACACTCGGGGAAAAACTGTTTTTT. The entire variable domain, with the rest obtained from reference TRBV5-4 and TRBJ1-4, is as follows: ETGVTQSPTHLIKTRGQQVTLRCSSQSGHNTVSWYQQALGQGPQFIFQYYREEENGRGNFPPRFSGLQFPNYSSELNVNALELDDSALYLCASSLAGTLGEKLFFGSGTQLSVL.

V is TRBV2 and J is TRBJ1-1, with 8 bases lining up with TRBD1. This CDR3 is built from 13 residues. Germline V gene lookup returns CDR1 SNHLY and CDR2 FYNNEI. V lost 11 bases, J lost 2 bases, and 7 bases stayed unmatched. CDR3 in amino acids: CAERDRTNTEAFF. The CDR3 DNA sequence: TGTGCCGAGAGGGACAGGACCAACACTGAAGCTTTCTTT.

The CDR3 reads CASSYRRGLANSPLHF. In nucleotides, the CDR3 is TGTGCCAGCAGTTACCGTCGGGGTCTGGCTAATTCACCCCTCCACTTT. The chain is built from TRBV6-5 and TRBJ1-6; D is undetermined. Trimming shortened V by 2 bases and J by 6 bases, and 14 bases separated the two germline ends. The CDR3 runs 16 residues. Germline V gene lookup returns CDR1 MNHEY and CDR2 SVGAGI.

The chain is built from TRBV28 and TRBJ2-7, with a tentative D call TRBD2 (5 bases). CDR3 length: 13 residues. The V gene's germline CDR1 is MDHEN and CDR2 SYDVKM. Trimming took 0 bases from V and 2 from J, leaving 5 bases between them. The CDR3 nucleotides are TGTGCCAGCAGTTTATGGCGGGCCTACGAGCAGTACTTC. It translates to CASSLWRAYEQYF.

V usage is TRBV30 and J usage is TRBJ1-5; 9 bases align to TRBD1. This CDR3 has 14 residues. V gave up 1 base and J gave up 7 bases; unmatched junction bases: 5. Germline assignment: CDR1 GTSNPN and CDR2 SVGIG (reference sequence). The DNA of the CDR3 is TGTGCCTGGAGTGCGGGACAGGGAAGCCAGCCCCAGCATTTT. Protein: CAWSAGQGSQPQHF.

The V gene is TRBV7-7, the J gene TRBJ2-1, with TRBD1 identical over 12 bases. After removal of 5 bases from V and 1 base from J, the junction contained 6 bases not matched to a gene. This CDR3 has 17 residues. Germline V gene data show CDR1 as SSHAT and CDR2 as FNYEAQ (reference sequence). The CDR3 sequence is CASSPGDRGRSYNEQFF. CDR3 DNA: TGTGCCAGCAGCCCAGGGGACAGGGGGCGATCCTACAATGAGCAGTTCTTC.

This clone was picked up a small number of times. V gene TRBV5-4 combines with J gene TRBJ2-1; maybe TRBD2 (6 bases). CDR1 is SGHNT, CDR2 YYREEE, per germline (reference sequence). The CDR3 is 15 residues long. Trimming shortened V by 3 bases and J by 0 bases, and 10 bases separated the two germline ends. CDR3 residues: CASSSSASSYNEQFF. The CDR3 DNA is TGTGCCAGCAGCTCTAGCGCGAGCTCCTACAATGAGCAGTTCTTC.

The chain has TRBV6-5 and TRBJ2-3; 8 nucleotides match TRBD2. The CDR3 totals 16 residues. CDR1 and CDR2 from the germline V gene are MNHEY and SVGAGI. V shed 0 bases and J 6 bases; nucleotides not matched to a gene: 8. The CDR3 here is CASSYSMGGGTDTQYF. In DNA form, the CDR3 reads TGTGCCAGCAGTTACTCGATGGGCGGGGGGACTGATACGCAGTATTTT.

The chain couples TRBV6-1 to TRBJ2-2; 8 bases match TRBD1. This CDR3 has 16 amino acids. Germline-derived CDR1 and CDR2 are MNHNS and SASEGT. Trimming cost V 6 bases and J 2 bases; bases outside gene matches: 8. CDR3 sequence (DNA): TGTGCCAGCAGAGAAACAGGGGGGCTAAACACCGGGGAGCTGTTTTTT. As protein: CASRETGGLNTGELFF.